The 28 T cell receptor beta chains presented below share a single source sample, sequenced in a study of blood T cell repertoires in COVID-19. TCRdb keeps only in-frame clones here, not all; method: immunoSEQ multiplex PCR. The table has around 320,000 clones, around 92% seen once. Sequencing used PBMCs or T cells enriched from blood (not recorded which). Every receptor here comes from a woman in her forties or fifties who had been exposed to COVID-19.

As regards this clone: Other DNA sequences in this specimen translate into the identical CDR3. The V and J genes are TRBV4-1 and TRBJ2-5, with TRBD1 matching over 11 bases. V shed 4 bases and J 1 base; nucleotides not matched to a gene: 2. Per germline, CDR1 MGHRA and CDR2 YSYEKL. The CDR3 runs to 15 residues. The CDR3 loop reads CASSPGQGVQETQYF. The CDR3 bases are TGCGCCAGCAGCCCGGGACAGGGGGTCCAAGAGACCCAGTACTTC.

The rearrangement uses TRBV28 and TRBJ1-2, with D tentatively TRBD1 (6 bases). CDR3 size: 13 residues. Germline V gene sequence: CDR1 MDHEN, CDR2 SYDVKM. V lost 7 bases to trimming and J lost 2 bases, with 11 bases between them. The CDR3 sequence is CASTGHLNYGYTF. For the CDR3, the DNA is TGTGCCAGCACGGGACACCTGAACTATGGCTACACCTTC.

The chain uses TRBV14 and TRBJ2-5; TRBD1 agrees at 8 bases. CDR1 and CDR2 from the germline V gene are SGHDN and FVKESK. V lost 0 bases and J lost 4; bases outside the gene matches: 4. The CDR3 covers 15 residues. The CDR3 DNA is TGTGCCAGCAGCCAAGAAGGCAGGGGGCGAGAGACCCAGTACTTC. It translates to CASSQEGRGRETQYF.

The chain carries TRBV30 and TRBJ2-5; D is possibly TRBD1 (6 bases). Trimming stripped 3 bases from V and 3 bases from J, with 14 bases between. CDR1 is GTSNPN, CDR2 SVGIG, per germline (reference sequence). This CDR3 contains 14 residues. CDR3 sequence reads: CAWRLWAGEETQYF. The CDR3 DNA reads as TGTGCCTGGAGGCTCTGGGCAGGGGAAGAGACCCAGTACTTC. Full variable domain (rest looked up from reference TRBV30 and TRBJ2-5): SQTIHQWPATLVQPVGSPLSLECTVEGTSNPNLYWYRQAAGRGLQLLFYSVGIGQISSEVPQNLSASRPQDRQFILSSKKLLLSDSGFYLCAWRLWAGEETQYFGPGTRLLVL.

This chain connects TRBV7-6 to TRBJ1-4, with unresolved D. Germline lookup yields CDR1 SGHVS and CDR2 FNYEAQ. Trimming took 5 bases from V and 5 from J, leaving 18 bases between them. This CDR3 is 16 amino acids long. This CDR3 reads CASSTGPSNWNEKLFF. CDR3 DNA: TGTGCCAGCAGCACGGGCCCTAGCAACTGGAATGAAAAACTGTTTTTT.

CDR3 nucleotide sequence: TGTGCCAGCAGTGATTCACTAAAATCTGAAGCTTTCTTT. Its protein product is CASSDSLKSEAFF. This chain joins TRBV2 and TRBJ1-1; the D is unclear. V lost 3 bases and J lost 6, with 11 bases in between. This CDR3 has 13 amino acids. CDR1 and CDR2 from the germline V gene are SNHLY and FYNNEI.

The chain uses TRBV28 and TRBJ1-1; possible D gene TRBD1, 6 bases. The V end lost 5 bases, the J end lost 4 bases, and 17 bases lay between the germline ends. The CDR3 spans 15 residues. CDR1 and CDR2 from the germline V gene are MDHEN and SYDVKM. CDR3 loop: CASSQRGGMVTEAFF. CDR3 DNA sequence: TGTGCCAGCAGTCAAAGAGGGGGTATGGTCACTGAAGCTTTCTTT.

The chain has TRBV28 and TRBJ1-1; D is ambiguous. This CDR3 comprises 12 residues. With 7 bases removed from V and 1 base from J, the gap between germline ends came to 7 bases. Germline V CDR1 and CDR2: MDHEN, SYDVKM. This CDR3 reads CASMAENTEAFF. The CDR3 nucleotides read TGTGCCAGCATGGCCGAGAACACTGAAGCTTTCTTT.

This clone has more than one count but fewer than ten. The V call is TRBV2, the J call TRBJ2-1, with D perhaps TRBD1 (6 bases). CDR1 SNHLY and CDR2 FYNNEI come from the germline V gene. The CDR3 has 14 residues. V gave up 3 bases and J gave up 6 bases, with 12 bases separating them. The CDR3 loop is CASSEFQGSNEQFF. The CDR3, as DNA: TGTGCCAGCAGTGAGTTTCAGGGGTCCAATGAGCAGTTCTTC.

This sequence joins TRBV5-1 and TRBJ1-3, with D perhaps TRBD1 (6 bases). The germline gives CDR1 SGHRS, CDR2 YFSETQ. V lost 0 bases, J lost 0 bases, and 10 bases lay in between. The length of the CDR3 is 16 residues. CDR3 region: CASSLALDSSGNTIYF. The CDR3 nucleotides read TGCGCCAGCAGCTTGGCCTTGGACAGCTCTGGAAACACCATATATTTT.

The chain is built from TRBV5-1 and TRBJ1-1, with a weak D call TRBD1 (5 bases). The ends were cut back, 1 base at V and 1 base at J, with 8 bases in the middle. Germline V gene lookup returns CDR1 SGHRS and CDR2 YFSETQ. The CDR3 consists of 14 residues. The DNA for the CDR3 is TGCGCCAGCAGCTTGTCCAGGGCGAACACTGAAGCTTTCTTT. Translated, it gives CASSLSRANTEAFF.

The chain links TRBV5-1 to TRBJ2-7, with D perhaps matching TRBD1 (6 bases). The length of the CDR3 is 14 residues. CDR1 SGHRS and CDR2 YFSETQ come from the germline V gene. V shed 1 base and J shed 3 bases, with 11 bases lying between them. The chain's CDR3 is CASSLLGRGYEQYF. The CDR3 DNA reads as TGCGCCAGCAGCTTGTTGGGCAGGGGCTACGAGCAGTACTTC. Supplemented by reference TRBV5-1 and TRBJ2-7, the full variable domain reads KAGVTQTPRYLIKTRGQQVTLSCSPISGHRSVSWYQQTPGQGLQFLFEYFSETQRNKGNFPGRFSGRQFSNSRSEMNVSTLELGDSALYLCASSLLGRGYEQYFGPGTRLTVT.

CDR3 sequence (DNA): TGTGCCAGCAGCCAATTGCTAACTGGAAACACCATATATTTT. Its protein is CASSQLLTGNTIYF. The J gene is TRBJ1-3, the V gene TRBV16; the D is unclear. The CDR3 extends over 14 amino acids. Per germline, CDR1 KGHSY and CDR2 FQNENV. Trimming took off 1 base at V and 2 bases at J, with 6 bases between the two ends.

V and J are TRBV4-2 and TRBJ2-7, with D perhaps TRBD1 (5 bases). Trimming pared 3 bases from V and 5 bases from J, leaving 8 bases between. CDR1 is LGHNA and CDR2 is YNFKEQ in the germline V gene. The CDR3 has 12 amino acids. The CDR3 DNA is TGTGCCAGCAGCCAGCCAGGGAACGAGCAGTACTTC. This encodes CASSQPGNEQYF.

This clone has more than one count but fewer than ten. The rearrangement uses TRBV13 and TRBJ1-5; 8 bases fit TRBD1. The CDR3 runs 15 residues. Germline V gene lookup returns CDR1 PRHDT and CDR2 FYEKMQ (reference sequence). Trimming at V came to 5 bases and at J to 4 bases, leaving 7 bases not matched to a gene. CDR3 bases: TGTGCCAGCAGCACCCGGACAGGGTCGAATCAGCCCCAGCATTTT. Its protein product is CASSTRTGSNQPQHF.

In DNA form, the CDR3 reads TGTGCCAGCAGCTCCCCAATGGGGGACAGAGTCTCCTACGAGCAGTACTTC. Its protein is CASSSPMGDRVSYEQYF. The chain couples TRBV7-8 to TRBJ2-7, with TRBD1 matching 7 bases. V trimming: 4 bases; J trimming: 0 bases; junction bases outside the gene matches: 12. There are 17 residues in the CDR3. Germline V gives CDR1 SGHVS, CDR2 FQNEAQ. Based on the CDR3 plus reference TRBV7-8 and TRBJ2-7, the full variable domain is GAGVSQSPRYKVAKRGQDVALRCDPISGHVSLFWYQQALGQGPEFLTYFQNEAQLDKSGLPSDRFFAERPEGSVSTLKIQRTQQEDSAVYLCASSSPMGDRVSYEQYFGPGTRLTVT.

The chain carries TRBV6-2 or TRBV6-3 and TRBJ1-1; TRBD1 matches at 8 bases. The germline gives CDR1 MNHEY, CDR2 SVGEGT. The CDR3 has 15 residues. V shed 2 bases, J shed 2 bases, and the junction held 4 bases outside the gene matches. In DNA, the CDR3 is TGTGCCAGCAGTTACCACGGACAGGGTAACACTGAAGCTTTCTTT. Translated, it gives CASSYHGQGNTEAFF.

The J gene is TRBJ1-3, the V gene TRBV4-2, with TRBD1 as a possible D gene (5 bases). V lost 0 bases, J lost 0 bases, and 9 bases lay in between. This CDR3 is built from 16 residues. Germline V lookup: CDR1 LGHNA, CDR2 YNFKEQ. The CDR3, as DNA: TGTGCCAGCAGCCAAGACCGACAGCACTCTGGAAACACCATATATTTT. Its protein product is CASSQDRQHSGNTIYF.

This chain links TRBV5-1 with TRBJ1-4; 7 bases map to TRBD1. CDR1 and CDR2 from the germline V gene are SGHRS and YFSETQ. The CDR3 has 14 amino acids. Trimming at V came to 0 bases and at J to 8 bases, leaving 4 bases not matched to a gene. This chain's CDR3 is CASSLVQGSEKLFF. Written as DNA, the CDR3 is TGCGCCAGCAGCTTGGTACAGGGGAGCGAAAAACTGTTTTTT.

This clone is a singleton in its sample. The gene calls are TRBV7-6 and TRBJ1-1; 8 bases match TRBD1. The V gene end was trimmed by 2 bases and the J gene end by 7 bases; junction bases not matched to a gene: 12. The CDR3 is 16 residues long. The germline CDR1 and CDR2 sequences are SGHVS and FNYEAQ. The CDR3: CASSLFGGAGGDEAFF. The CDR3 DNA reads TGTGCCAGCAGCTTATTCGGGGGTGCAGGGGGCGATGAAGCTTTCTTT.

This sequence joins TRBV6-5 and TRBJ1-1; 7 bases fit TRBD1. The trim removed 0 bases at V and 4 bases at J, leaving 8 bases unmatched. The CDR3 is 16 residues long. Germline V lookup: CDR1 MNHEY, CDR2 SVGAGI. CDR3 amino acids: CASSYSRRGRATEAFF. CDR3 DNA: TGTGCCAGCAGTTACTCGAGAAGGGGGCGCGCCACTGAAGCTTTCTTT.

The CDR3 here is CASSGSTGYEQYF. CDR3 in DNA: TGTGCCAGCAGCGGAAGTACAGGGTACGAGCAGTACTTC. The chain couples TRBV7-2 to TRBJ2-7; possibly TRBD1 for D (6 bases). CDR3 size: 13 residues. Germline V gene lookup returns CDR1 SGHTA and CDR2 FQGNSA. V lost 5 bases, J lost 4 bases, and 12 bases lay in between. The whole variable domain, remainder taken from reference TRBV7-2 and TRBJ2-7, is GAGVSQSPSNKVTEKGKDVELRCDPISGHTALYWYRQSLGQGLEFLIYFQGNSAPDKSGLPSDRFSAERTGGSVSTLTIQRTQQEDSAVYLCASSGSTGYEQYFGPGTRLTVT.

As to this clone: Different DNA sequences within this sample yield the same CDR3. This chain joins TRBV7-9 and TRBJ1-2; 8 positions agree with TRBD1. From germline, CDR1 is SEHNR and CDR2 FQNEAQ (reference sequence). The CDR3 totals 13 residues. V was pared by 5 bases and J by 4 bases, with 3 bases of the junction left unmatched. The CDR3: CASSLGQGYGYTF. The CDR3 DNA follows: TGTGCCAGCAGCCTTGGACAGGGCTATGGCTACACCTTC. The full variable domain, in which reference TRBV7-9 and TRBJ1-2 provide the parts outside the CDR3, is DTGVSQNPRHKITKRGQNVTFRCDPISEHNRLYWYRQTLGQGPEFLTYFQNEAQLEKSRLLSDRFSAERPKGSFSTLEIQRTEQGDSAMYLCASSLGQGYGYTFGSGTRLTVV.

The CDR3 DNA is TGTGCCTGGAGTCAGGTATGGACAGGGAACACCGGGGAGCTGTTTTTT. Translated, it gives CAWSQVWTGNTGELFF. The chain links TRBV30 to TRBJ2-2; TRBD1 agrees at 7 bases. V lost 2 bases to trimming and J lost 1 base; unmatched junction nucleotides: 7. Germline V gene sequence: CDR1 GTSNPN, CDR2 SVGIG (reference sequence). The CDR3 totals 16 residues.

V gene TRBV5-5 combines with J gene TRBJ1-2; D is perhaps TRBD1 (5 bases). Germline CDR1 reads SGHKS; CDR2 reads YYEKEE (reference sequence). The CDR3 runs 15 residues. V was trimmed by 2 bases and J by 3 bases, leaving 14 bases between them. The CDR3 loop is CASSLIGDSDYGYTF. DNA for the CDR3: TGTGCCAGCAGCTTAATAGGGGACTCGGACTATGGCTACACCTTC.

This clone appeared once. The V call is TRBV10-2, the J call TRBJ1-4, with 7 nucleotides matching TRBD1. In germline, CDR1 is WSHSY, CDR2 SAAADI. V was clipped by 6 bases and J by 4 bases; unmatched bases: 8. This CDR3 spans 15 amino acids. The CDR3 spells CASRIGTEYNEKLFF. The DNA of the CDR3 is TGCGCCAGCAGGATAGGGACAGAATATAATGAAAAACTGTTTTTT.

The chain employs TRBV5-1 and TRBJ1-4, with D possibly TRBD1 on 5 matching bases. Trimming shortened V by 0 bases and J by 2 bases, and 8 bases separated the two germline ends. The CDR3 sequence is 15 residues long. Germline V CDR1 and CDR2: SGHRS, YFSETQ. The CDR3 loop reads CASSLVAGTNEKLFF. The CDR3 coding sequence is TGCGCCAGCAGCTTGGTTGCAGGGACTAATGAAAAACTGTTTTTT.

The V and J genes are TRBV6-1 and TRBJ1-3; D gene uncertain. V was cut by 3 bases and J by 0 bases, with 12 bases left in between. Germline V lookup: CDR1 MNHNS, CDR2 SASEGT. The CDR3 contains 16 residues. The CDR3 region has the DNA TGTGCCAGCAGTGAGAGGTTAGGTTTCTCTGGAAACACCATATATTTT. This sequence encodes CASSERLGFSGNTIYF.